What follows are 4 T cell receptor beta chains derived from one specimen sequenced in a study of PD-1 blockade in mismatch repair-deficient tumors listed by TCRdb under 2017. The library was made by the immunoSEQ multiplex PCR assay. What TCRdb holds here is the immuneACCESS table cut down to in-frame rearrangements. Part of the clones is not present; checked against another copy, under half of the missing clones reflect an unresolved V gene, and the others are unexplained. The sample table lists some 130,000 clones, roughly 90% of them with a count of one. In total, the top ten clones hold 10% to 15% of the sample. Sequences were derived from peripheral blood, sampled just over 70 weeks after starting pembrolizumab. The receptors were gathered from an adult with mismatch repair-deficient cancer.

The rearrangement links TRBV6-5 to TRBJ1-2, with 9 bases identical to TRBD1. This CDR3 has 14 amino acids. V shed 6 bases, J shed 6 bases, and the junction held 8 bases outside the gene matches. Germline lookup yields CDR1 MNHEY and CDR2 SVGAGI. CDR3 nucleotides: TGTGCCAGCAGACGCCGGGACAGGGACGATGGCTACACCTTC. Translation: CASRRRDRDDGYTF.

The rearrangement uses TRBV2 and TRBJ1-2; 7 positions match TRBD1. This CDR3 is 13 amino acids long. Germline V CDR1 and CDR2: SNHLY, FYNNEI. The junction had 6 bases not matched to a gene; V was cut back by 4 bases and J by 7 bases. Here the CDR3 reads CASSGQGFIGYTF. The CDR3 coding sequence is TGTGCCAGCAGTGGACAGGGTTTTATTGGCTACACCTTC.

The V gene is TRBV4-1, the J gene TRBJ2-7; D unclear. V shed 0 bases and J shed 3 bases, with 12 bases lying between them. CDR3 length equals 15 residues. Per the germline V gene, CDR1 is MGHRA and CDR2 is YSYEKL. The CDR3 DNA reads TGCGCCAGCAGCCAAGATACCGCCGAAAACTACGAGCAGTACTTC. Its protein product is CASSQDTAENYEQYF.

The CDR3 spells CATSTPSDGTSGSRYEQFF. As DNA, the CDR3 is TGTGCCACCAGCACCCCATCCGACGGGACTAGCGGGAGCCGGTATGAGCAGTTCTTC. The chain employs TRBV15 and TRBJ2-1, with 14 positions matching TRBD2. Germline lookup yields CDR1 LNHNV and CDR2 YYDKDF (reference sequence). J gave up 8 bases and V 4 bases, and 16 bases lay outside the gene matches. This CDR3 region has 19 residues.